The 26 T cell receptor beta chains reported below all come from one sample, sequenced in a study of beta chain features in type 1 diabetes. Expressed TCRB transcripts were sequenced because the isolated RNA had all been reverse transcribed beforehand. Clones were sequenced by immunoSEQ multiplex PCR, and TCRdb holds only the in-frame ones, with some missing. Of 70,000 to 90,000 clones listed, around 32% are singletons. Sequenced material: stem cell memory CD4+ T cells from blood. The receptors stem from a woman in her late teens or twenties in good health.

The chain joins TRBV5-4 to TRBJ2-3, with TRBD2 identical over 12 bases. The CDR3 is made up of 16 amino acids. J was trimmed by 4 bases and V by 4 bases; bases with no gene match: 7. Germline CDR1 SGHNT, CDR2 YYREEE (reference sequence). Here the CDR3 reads CASSSYLAGGADTQYF. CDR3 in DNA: TGTGCCAGCAGCAGCTATCTAGCGGGAGGGGCAGATACGCAGTATTTT.

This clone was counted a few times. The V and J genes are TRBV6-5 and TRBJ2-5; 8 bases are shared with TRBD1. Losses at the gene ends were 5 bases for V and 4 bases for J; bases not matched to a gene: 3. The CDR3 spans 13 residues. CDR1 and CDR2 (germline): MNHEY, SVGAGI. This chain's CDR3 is CASSDDRGETQYF. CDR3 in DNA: TGTGCCAGCAGTGATGACAGGGGAGAGACCCAGTACTTC.

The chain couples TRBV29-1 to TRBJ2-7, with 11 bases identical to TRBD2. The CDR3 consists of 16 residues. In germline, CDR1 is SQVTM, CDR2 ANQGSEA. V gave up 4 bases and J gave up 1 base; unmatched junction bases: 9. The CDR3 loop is CSVGGLTSGVSYEQYF. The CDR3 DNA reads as TGCAGCGTTGGGGGATTGACTAGCGGGGTTTCCTACGAGCAGTACTTC.

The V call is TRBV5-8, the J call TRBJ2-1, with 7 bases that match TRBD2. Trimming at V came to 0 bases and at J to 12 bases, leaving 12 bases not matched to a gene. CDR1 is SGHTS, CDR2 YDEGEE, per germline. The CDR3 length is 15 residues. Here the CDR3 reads CASSLGSGEAKGQFF. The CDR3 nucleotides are TGTGCCAGCAGCTTGGGGAGCGGGGAGGCTAAGGGGCAGTTCTTC.

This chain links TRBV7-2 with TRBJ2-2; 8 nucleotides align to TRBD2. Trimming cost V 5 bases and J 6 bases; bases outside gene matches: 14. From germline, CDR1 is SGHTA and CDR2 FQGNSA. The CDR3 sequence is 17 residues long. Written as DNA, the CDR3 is TGTGCCAGCAGCGCTTCAGGGACTAGTGGCTGGGCCGGGGAGCTGTTTTTT. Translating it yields CASSASGTSGWAGELFF. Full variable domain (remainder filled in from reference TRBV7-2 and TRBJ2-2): GAGVSQSPSNKVTEKGKDVELRCDPISGHTALYWYRQSLGQGLEFLIYFQGNSAPDKSGLPSDRFSAERTGGSVSTLTIQRTQQEDSAVYLCASSASGTSGWAGELFFGEGSRLTVL.

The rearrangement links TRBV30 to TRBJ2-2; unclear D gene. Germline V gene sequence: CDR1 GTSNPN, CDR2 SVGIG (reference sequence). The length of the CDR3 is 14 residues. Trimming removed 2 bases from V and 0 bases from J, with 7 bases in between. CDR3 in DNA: TGTGCCTGGAGTAGAGGTCCGAACACCGGGGAGCTGTTTTTT. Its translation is CAWSRGPNTGELFF. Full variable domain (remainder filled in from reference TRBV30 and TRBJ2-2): SQTIHQWPATLVQPVGSPLSLECTVEGTSNPNLYWYRQAAGRGLQLLFYSVGIGQISSEVPQNLSASRPQDRQFILSSKKLLLSDSGFYLCAWSRGPNTGELFFGEGSRLTVL.

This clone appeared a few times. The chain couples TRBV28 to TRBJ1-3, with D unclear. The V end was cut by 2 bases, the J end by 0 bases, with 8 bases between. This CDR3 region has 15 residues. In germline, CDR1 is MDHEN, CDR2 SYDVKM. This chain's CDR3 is CASSLSYYSGNTIYF. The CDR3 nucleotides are TGTGCCAGCAGTTTAAGCTACTACTCTGGAAACACCATATATTTT.

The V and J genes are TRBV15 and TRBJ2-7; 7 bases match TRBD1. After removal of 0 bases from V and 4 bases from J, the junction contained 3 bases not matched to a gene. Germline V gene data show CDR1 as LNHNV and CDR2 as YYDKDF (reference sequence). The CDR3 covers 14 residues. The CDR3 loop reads CATSRDQGVYEQYF. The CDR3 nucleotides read TGTGCCACCAGCAGAGATCAGGGGGTATACGAGCAGTACTTC.

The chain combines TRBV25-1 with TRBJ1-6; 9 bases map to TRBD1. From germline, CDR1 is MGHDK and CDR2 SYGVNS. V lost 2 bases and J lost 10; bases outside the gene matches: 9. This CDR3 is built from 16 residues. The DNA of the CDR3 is TGTGCCAGCAGTGAAAGGCAACAGGGGGCCCGGTCACCCCTCCACTTT. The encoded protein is CASSERQQGARSPLHF.

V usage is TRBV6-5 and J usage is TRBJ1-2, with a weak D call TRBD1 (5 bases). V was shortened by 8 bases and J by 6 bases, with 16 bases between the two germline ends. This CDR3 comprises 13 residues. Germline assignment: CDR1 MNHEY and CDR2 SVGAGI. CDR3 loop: CASGQRQRNGYTF. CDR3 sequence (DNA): TGTGCCAGCGGCCAGAGACAGAGAAATGGCTACACCTTC.

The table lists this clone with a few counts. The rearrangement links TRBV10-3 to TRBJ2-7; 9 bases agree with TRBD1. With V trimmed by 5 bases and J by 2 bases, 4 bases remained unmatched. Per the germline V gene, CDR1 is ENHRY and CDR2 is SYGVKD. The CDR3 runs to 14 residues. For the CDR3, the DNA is TGTGCCATCAGTCCCGGGACAGGGACCTACGAGCAGTACTTC. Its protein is CAISPGTGTYEQYF.

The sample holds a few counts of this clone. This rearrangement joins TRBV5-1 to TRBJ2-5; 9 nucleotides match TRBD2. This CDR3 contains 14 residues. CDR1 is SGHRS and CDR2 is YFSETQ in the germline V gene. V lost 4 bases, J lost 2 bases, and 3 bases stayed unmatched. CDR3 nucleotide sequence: TGCGCCAGCAGCACGCGGGGGGGGCAAGAGACCCAGTACTTC. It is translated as CASSTRGGQETQYF.

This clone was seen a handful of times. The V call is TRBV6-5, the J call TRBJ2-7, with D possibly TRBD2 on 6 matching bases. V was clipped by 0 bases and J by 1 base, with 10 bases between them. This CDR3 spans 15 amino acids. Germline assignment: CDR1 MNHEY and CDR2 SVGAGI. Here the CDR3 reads CASSYSKAGSYEQYF. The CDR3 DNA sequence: TGTGCCAGCAGTTACTCGAAGGCGGGATCCTACGAGCAGTACTTC.

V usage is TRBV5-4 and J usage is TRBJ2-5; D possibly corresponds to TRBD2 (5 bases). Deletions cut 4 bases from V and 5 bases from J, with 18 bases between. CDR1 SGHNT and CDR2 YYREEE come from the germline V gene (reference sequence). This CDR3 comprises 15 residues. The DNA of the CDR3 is TGTGCCAGCAGCCCCGGACTCTCTCCGGGGGAGACCCAGTACTTC. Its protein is CASSPGLSPGETQYF.

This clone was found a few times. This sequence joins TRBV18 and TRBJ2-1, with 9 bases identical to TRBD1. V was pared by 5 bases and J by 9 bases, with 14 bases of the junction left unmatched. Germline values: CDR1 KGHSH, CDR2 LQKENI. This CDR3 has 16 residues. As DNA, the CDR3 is TGTGCCAGCTCAATAAACCCACAGGGGGCGTCAGGTGAGCAGTTCTTC. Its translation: CASSINPQGASGEQFF.

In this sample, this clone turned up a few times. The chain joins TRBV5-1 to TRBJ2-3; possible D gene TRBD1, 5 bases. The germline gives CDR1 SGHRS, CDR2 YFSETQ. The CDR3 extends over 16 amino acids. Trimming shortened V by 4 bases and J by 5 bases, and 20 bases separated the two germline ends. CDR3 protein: CASSNSGAFGIDTQYF. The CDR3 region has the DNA TGCGCCAGCAGCAACTCTGGGGCGTTCGGAATAGATACGCAGTATTTT. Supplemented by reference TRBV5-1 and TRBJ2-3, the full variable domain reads KAGVTQTPRYLIKTRGQQVTLSCSPISGHRSVSWYQQTPGQGLQFLFEYFSETQRNKGNFPGRFSGRQFSNSRSEMNVSTLELGDSALYLCASSNSGAFGIDTQYFGPGTRLTVL.

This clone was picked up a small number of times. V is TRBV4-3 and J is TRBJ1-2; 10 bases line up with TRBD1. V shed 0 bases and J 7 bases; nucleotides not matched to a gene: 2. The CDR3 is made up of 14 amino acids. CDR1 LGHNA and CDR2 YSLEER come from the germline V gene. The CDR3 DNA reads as TGCGCCAGCAGCCAAGAAGGGACAGGGGTTGGCTACACCTTC. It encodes CASSQEGTGVGYTF.

CDR3 sequence reads: CASSLRRGHSSYNSPLHF. CDR3 bases: TGTGCCAGCAGCCTCAGGAGGGGCCACAGCTCCTATAATTCACCCCTCCACTTT. The V and J genes are TRBV7-2 and TRBJ1-6; maybe TRBD1 (5 bases). Trimming cost V 5 bases and J 0 bases, with 17 bases left between them. The CDR3 totals 18 residues. Per germline, CDR1 SGHTA and CDR2 FQGNSA.

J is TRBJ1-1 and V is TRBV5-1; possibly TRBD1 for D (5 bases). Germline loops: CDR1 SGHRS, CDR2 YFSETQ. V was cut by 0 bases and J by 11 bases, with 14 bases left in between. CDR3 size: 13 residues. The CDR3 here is CASSLDTGAGAFF. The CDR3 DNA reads TGCGCCAGCAGCTTGGATACGGGCGCAGGGGCTTTCTTT.

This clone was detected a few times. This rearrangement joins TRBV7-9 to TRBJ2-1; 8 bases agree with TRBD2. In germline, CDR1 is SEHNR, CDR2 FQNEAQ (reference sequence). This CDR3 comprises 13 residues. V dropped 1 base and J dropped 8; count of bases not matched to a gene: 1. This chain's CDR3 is CASSLVGGDEQFF. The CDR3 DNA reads TGTGCCAGCAGCTTAGTCGGGGGGGATGAGCAGTTCTTC.

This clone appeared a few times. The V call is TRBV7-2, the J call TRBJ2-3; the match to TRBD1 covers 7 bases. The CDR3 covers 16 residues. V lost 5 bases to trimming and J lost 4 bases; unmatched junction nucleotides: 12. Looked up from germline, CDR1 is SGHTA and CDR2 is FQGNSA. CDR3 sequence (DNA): TGTGCCAGCAGCCCCCAACACAGGGGAAGACCAGATACGCAGTATTTT. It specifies CASSPQHRGRPDTQYF. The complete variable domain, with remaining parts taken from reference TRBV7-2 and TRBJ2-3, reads GAGVSQSPSNKVTEKGKDVELRCDPISGHTALYWYRQSLGQGLEFLIYFQGNSAPDKSGLPSDRFSAERTGGSVSTLTIQRTQQEDSAVYLCASSPQHRGRPDTQYFGPGTRLTVL.

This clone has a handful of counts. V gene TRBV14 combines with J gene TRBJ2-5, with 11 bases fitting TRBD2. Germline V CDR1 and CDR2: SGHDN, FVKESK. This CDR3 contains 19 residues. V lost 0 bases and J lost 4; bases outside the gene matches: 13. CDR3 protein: CASSQDSGFGLAGGETQYF. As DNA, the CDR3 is TGTGCCAGCAGCCAAGATAGCGGTTTTGGCCTAGCGGGAGGAGAGACCCAGTACTTC.

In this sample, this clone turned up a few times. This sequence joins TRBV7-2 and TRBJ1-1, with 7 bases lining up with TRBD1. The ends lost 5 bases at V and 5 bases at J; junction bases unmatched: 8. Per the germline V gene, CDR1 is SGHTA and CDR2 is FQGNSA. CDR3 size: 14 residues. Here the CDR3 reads CASSLTQGLTEAFF. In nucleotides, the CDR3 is TGTGCCAGCAGCCTTACACAGGGGTTGACTGAAGCTTTCTTT.

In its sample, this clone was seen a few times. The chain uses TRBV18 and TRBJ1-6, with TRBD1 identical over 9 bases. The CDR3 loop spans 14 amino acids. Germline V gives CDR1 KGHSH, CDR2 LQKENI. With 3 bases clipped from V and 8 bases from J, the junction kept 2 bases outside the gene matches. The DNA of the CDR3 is TGTGCCAGCTCACCGGGGACAGGGTATTCACCCCTCCACTTT. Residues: CASSPGTGYSPLHF.

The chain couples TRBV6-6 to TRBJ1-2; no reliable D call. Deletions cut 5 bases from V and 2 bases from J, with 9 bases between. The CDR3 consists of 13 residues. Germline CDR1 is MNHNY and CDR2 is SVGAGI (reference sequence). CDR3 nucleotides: TGTGCCAGCAGTCTCCGAGGGAACTATGGCTACACCTTC. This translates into CASSLRGNYGYTF.

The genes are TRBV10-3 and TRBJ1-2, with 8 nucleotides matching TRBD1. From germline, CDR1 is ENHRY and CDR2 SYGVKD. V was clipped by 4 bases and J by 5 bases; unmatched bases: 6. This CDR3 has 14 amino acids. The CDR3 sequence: CAISAGGELYGYTF. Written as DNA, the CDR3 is TGTGCCATCAGTGCAGGGGGCGAGTTATATGGCTACACCTTC.